What follows are 14 T cell receptor beta chains derived from one specimen sequenced in a study of shared clonotypes between healthy human individuals. Terminally differentiated effector memory CD45RA+ cells were left out of the naive CD8 fraction, which was CD45RO-negative and positively selected for CCR7. Profiling relied on immunoSEQ multiplex PCR, and the TCRdb table lists in-frame clones only, not all of them. In the table there are about 2 million clones, approximately 94% of which are singletons. Material: naive CD8+ T cells sorted from blood. Receptors were obtained from a man between 18 and 35 years old in good health.

The rearrangement uses TRBV2 and TRBJ1-3; D ambiguous. Germline loops: CDR1 SNHLY, CDR2 FYNNEI. The V and J ends lost 2 bases and 2 bases respectively, with 16 bases between them. The CDR3 is 17 residues long. The CDR3 region has the DNA TGTGCCAGCAGTGAATTAATCGACGCTAGAGCTGGAAACACCATATATTTT. This sequence encodes CASSELIDARAGNTIYF.

The gene calls are TRBV2 and TRBJ1-1; D remains unclear. The CDR3 sequence is 13 residues long. V was pared by 10 bases and J by 2 bases, with 14 bases between. Germline values: CDR1 SNHLY, CDR2 FYNNEI. CDR3 nucleotide sequence: TGTGCCATCCCGGCAGGCCTTAACACTGAAGCTTTCTTT. Protein product: CAIPAGLNTEAFF.

The V and J genes are TRBV5-6 and TRBJ1-4, with 9 bases aligning to TRBD1. This CDR3 spans 15 amino acids. Germline CDR1 SGHDT, CDR2 YYEEEE. With 3 bases clipped from V and 4 bases from J, the junction kept 4 bases outside the gene matches. The CDR3 nucleotides are TGTGCCAGCAGCTGGGGGACAGGGTATAATGAAAAACTGTTTTTT. Translating it yields CASSWGTGYNEKLFF.

The V and J genes are TRBV7-2 and TRBJ2-5; 7 nucleotides match TRBD1. The germline gives CDR1 SGHTA, CDR2 FQGNSA. This CDR3 has 16 amino acids. Losses at the gene ends were 1 base for V and 4 bases for J; bases not matched to a gene: 9. Written as DNA, the CDR3 is TGTGCCAGCAGCTTAGGACAGGGTCTATATGGAGAGACCCAGTACTTC. Encoded protein: CASSLGQGLYGETQYF. Combining the CDR3 with reference TRBV7-2 and TRBJ2-5 gives the whole variable domain GAGVSQSPSNKVTEKGKDVELRCDPISGHTALYWYRQSLGQGLEFLIYFQGNSAPDKSGLPSDRFSAERTGGSVSTLTIQRTQQEDSAVYLCASSLGQGLYGETQYFGPGTRLLVL.

This clone was observed a single time. The chain joins TRBV9 to TRBJ2-3, with D tentatively TRBD2 (5 bases). This CDR3 region has 13 residues. Trimming removed 2 bases at V and 9 bases at J, with 13 bases between. Germline CDR1 reads SGDLS; CDR2 reads YYNGEE. The CDR3 DNA reads as TGTGCCAGCAGCGTCGATACGGGGAGCACGCAGTATTTT. This translates into CASSVDTGSTQYF.

The count of this clone is one. The V call is TRBV27, the J call TRBJ1-6; D is unresolved. V gave up 4 bases and J gave up 7 bases, with 17 bases separating them. Germline-derived CDR1 and CDR2 are MNHEY and SMNVEV (reference sequence). This CDR3 contains 16 residues. The CDR3 region has the DNA TGTGCCAGCAGTTCGAGACCGGGATGGGGAAATTCACCCCTCCACTTT. This translates into CASSSRPGWGNSPLHF.

The count of this clone is one. Other nucleotide sequences in the sample specify the same CDR3. This chain uses TRBV27 with TRBJ2-7, with unresolved D. This CDR3 comprises 12 residues. CDR1 is MNHEY and CDR2 is SMNVEV in the germline V gene (reference sequence). V was shortened by 2 bases and J by 5 bases, with 7 bases between the two germline ends. The CDR3 nucleotides are TGTGCCAGCAGTTTAATGGGGAACGAGCAGTACTTC. Translating gives CASSLMGNEQYF.

V is TRBV28 and J is TRBJ2-7, with a possible D match to TRBD2 (5 bases). Trimming removed 7 bases at V and 3 bases at J, with 13 bases between. The germline CDR1 and CDR2 sequences are MDHEN and SYDVKM. The CDR3 loop spans 13 amino acids. Here the CDR3 reads CASNSLGSYEQYF. The CDR3 nucleotides read TGTGCCAGCAACTCTTTAGGGAGCTACGAGCAGTACTTC.

Concerning this clone: Other nucleotide sequences in the sample specify the same CDR3. The gene calls are TRBV9 and TRBJ2-1; no firm D call. The CDR3 loop spans 16 amino acids. Germline CDR1 SGDLS, CDR2 YYNGEE. V shed 0 bases and J shed 0 bases, with 10 bases lying between them. CDR3 region: CASSVVGGSSYNEQFF. The DNA for the CDR3 is TGTGCCAGCAGCGTAGTGGGCGGCAGCTCCTACAATGAGCAGTTCTTC.

This clone was picked up one time. The V and J genes are TRBV6-1 and TRBJ2-6, with 8 bases lining up with TRBD1. The CDR3 length is 19 residues. After removal of 1 base from V and 0 bases from J, the junction contained 8 bases not matched to a gene. Germline CDR1 MNHNS, CDR2 SASEGT. This CDR3 reads CASSEVKTGEISGANVLTF. The CDR3 DNA is TGTGCCAGCAGTGAAGTGAAGACAGGGGAAATCTCTGGGGCCAACGTCCTGACTTTC.

The chain links TRBV5-4 to TRBJ2-7; TRBD1 or TRBD2 may be the D gene (5 bases each). Trimming removed 1 base from V and 0 bases from J, with 11 bases in between. Germline assignment: CDR1 SGHNT and CDR2 YYREEE (reference sequence). The CDR3 loop spans 15 amino acids. In DNA, the CDR3 is TGTGCCAGCAGCTTGCCTGGGGGAAGCTCCTACGAGCAGTACTTC. Translating it yields CASSLPGGSSYEQYF.

For this clone: The identical CDR3 is also encoded by other nucleotide sequences in the sample. The chain joins TRBV2 to TRBJ2-7, with D tentatively TRBD2 (5 bases). Germline assignment: CDR1 SNHLY and CDR2 FYNNEI. This CDR3 has 13 residues. Trimming stripped 5 bases from V and 3 bases from J, with 11 bases between. Written as DNA, the CDR3 is TGTGCCAGCAGTCCGGGATTCAGCTACGAGCAGTACTTC. It translates to CASSPGFSYEQYF.

The J gene is TRBJ2-1, the V gene TRBV21-1; the table calls TRBD1, which could not be checked here. TRBV21-1 is a known pseudogene. This CDR3 contains 16 residues. CDR3 sequence: CASRGQPHNSNGKQFF. CDR3 nucleotides: TGTGCCAGCAGAGGACAGCCTCACAATTCCAATGGTAAGCAGTTCTTC.

The V call is TRBV5-4, the J call TRBJ2-1, with D possibly TRBD2 on 6 matching bases. Per germline, CDR1 SGHNT and CDR2 YYREEE (reference sequence). V lost 4 bases and J 4 bases, leaving 12 bases between the germline ends. CDR3 length: 14 amino acids. This chain's CDR3 is CASSGYGTYNEQFF. The CDR3, as DNA: TGTGCCAGCAGCGGATACGGGACTTACAATGAGCAGTTCTTC.